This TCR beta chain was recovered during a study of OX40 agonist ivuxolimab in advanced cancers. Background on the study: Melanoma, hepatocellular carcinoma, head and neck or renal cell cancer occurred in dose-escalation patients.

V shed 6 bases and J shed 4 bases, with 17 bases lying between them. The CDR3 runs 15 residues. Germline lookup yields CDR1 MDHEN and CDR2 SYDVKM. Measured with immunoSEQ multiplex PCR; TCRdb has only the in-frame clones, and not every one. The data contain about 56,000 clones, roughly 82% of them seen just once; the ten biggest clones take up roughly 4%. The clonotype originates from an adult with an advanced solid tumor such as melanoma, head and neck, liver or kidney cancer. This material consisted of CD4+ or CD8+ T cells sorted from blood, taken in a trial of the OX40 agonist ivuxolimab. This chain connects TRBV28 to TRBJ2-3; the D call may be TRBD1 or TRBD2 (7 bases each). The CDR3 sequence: CASSYQGGGADTQYF. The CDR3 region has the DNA TGTGCCAGCAGCTATCAGGGGGGGGGCGCAGATACGCAGTATTTT.